These 8 T cell receptor beta chains were sequenced from one sample in a study of T cells in Graves' hyperthyroidism and ophthalmopathy. Amplification yielded TCR beta CDR3 regions, with RNA transcripts as the source. A set of HTBI primers served as the primers for a first-round RT-PCR of the TCR CDR3. TCRdb itself ran the multiplex PCR reads through MiXCR, one entry per CDR3 protein. The sample has a few hundred thousand distinct CDR3 sequences; about 14% are singletons. The sample consisted of blood. Source of these receptors: a woman aged 30 to 39 with Graves' ophthalmopathy.

In its sample, this clonotype was seen many times. V is TRBV2 and J is TRBJ1-1; D is ambiguous. Per the germline V gene, CDR1 is SNHLY and CDR2 is FYNNEI. V shed 5 bases and J shed 1 base, with 8 bases lying between them. The CDR3 spans 13 residues. DNA for the CDR3: TGTGCCAGCAGTTCCCTGTGGAACACTGAAGCTTTCTTT. It is translated as CASSSLWNTEAFF.

This clonotype was detected only a few times. The chain couples TRBV29-1 to TRBJ2-7; 7 bases are a match to TRBD2. The trim removed 6 bases at V and 2 bases at J, leaving 10 bases unmatched. Germline lookup yields CDR1 SQVTM and CDR2 ANQGSEA. This CDR3 is built from 14 residues. In nucleotides, the CDR3 is TGCAGCGTAAGCGGGGAACTACTAACCTACGAGCAGTACTTC. Protein sequence: CSVSGELLTYEQYF.

This clonotype was seen ten or more times. The chain has TRBV7-6 and TRBJ2-5, with D unclear. The CDR3 length is 16 residues. The germline V gene has CDR1 SGHVS and CDR2 FNYEAQ. V lost 5 bases to trimming and J lost 4 bases, with 20 bases between them. CDR3 loop: CASSHRPTLLPETQYF. The CDR3 bases are TGTGCCAGCAGCCACCGCCCGACACTCCTCCCAGAGACCCAGTACTTC.

This clonotype was picked up many times. This rearrangement joins TRBV7-9 to TRBJ2-1; possibly TRBD2 for D (8 bases). The CDR3 contains 20 residues. Between the trimmed V and J ends, which lost 5 bases and 7 bases, there was a span of 33 bases. Germline V lookup: CDR1 SEHNR, CDR2 FQNEAQ (reference sequence). The CDR3 DNA reads as TGTGCCAGCAGCCCTCGCGCCAGGGGGAATGGCCGAGCGGGGGTTAATGAGCAGTTCTTC. Translated: CASSPRARGNGRAGVNEQFF.

This clonotype was seen repeatedly, ten times or more. V and J are TRBV28 and TRBJ2-7; D call uncertain. The CDR3 length is 13 residues. V gave up 3 bases and J gave up 2 bases, with 8 bases separating them. Germline lookup yields CDR1 MDHEN and CDR2 SYDVKM. CDR3: CASSFPVTYEQYF. The CDR3, as DNA: TGTGCCAGCAGTTTCCCAGTTACCTACGAGCAGTACTTC.

Comment on this clonotype: At one of its ends the junction is not consistent with the germline gene, which may arise from a read error. The genes are TRBV28 and TRBJ2-6; a weak D match, TRBD1 (6 bases). From germline, CDR1 is MDHEN and CDR2 SYDVKM. The CDR3 covers 15 residues. CDR3 bases: TGTGCCACCCAGACAGGAATTTCTGGGGCCAACATCCTGACTTTC. This sequence encodes CATQTGISGANILTF.

Worth noting for this clonotype: This sequence may be a read error, since a much larger clone differs from it by one base. As the CDR3 is not closed by the conserved phenylalanine or tryptophan, this likely results from a read error. This chain connects TRBV28 to TRBJ1-1; no clear D. Trimming stripped 2 bases from V and 2 bases from J, with 15 bases between. Germline V gene sequence: CDR1 MDHEN, CDR2 SYDVKM. This CDR3 comprises 16 residues. CDR3 bases: TGTGCCAGCAGTTTAGAAGGCCTAGCGGGCAACACTGAAGCTTTCCTT. It encodes CASSLEGLAGNTEAFL.

This clonotype was observed once. A single base separates this from a much larger clone, so it may be a read error. The chain has TRBV6-2 or TRBV6-3 and TRBJ1-4; TRBD1 might be the D (5 bases). The CDR3 is 14 residues long. CDR1 and CDR2 (germline): MNHEY, SVGEGT. The CDR3 is CASSAWGMDEKLLF. CDR3 sequence (DNA): TGTGCCAGCAGCGCTTGGGGGATGGATGAAAAACTGCTTTTT.